The 20 T cell receptor beta chains in this list originate from one sample, sequenced in a study of cytomegalovirus exposure and HLA in healthy donors. The PCR employed 60 Vbeta primers together with 13 Jbeta primers. Sequencing used immunoSEQ multiplex PCR; TCRdb keeps in-frame clones, though not all of them. This sample yields 50,000 to 55,000 clones, of which 72% are seen a single time; about 22% belongs to the top ten. What was sequenced was PBMCs. Receptors originate from a woman aged 50 to 65 in good health and CMV-seropositive.

This chain uses TRBV5-6 with TRBJ2-7; D uncertain. V lost 0 bases to trimming and J lost 2 bases, with 12 bases between them. Germline CDR1 SGHDT, CDR2 YYEEEE. The CDR3 length is 15 residues. CDR3 nucleotides: TGTGCCAGCAGCTTGGAACCCCTAGGAACCTACGAGCAGTACTTC. This encodes CASSLEPLGTYEQYF.

The rearrangement links TRBV6-5 to TRBJ1-5; D may be TRBD1 (6 bases). Deletions cut 3 bases from V and 3 bases from J, with 12 bases between. The CDR3 totals 15 residues. From germline, CDR1 is MNHEY and CDR2 SVGAGI. The CDR3 DNA sequence: TGTGCCAGCAGTTATTCAGACAGGTCCAATCAGCCCCAGCATTTT. Translated: CASSYSDRSNQPQHF.

The gene calls are TRBV27 and TRBJ2-3; 7 bases line up with TRBD2. The V gene's germline CDR1 is MNHEY and CDR2 SMNVEV (reference sequence). The trim removed 7 bases at V and 0 bases at J, leaving 10 bases unmatched. This CDR3 comprises 16 residues. This CDR3 is CASTRRWGGSTDTQYF. The CDR3 DNA reads TGTGCCAGCACTCGACGGTGGGGAGGGAGCACAGATACGCAGTATTTT.

The chain combines TRBV5-5 with TRBJ1-2; 7 bases line up with TRBD1. The CDR3 is 16 residues long. Trimming at V came to 0 bases and at J to 4 bases, leaving 9 bases not matched to a gene. In germline, CDR1 is SGHKS, CDR2 YYEKEE (reference sequence). In nucleotides, the CDR3 is TGTGCCAGCAGCTTGGAGGTTTTGGCAGGGGGCTATGGCTACACCTTC. It is translated as CASSLEVLAGGYGYTF.

Only a few counts were recorded for this clone. This chain uses TRBV6-1 with TRBJ1-5; the D is unclear. The CDR3 totals 13 residues. Germline V gene lookup returns CDR1 MNHNS and CDR2 SASEGT. V was clipped by 1 base and J by 4 bases, with 5 bases between them. The CDR3 DNA sequence: TGTGCCAGCAGTGAAGGGCAAAATCAGCCCCAGCATTTT. Its translation: CASSEGQNQPQHF.

The chain links TRBV15 to TRBJ2-5; a possible D gene is TRBD2 (6 bases). The V gene lost 1 base and the J gene lost 5 bases, with 8 bases spanning the gap. CDR1 is LNHNV and CDR2 is YYDKDF in the germline V gene (reference sequence). The CDR3 has 13 amino acids. The CDR3 protein is CATSRGRGETQYF. The DNA for the CDR3 is TGTGCCACCAGCAGAGGACGGGGGGAGACCCAGTACTTC.

The chain carries TRBV5-1 and TRBJ2-1; D might be TRBD1 (5 bases). Trimming pared 0 bases from V and 4 bases from J, leaving 11 bases between. CDR1 SGHRS and CDR2 YFSETQ come from the germline V gene. The CDR3 covers 15 residues. The CDR3 bases are TGCGCCAGCAGCTTGGTCCCAGGGCAATACAATGAGCAGTTCTTC. Translated, it gives CASSLVPGQYNEQFF.

The chain has TRBV16 and TRBJ1-2, with 8 bases aligning to TRBD1. V gave up 0 bases and J gave up 7 bases; unmatched junction bases: 10. The length of the CDR3 is 16 residues. Germline values: CDR1 KGHSY, CDR2 FQNENV. This CDR3 is CASSQSGRGLVSGYTF. The DNA for the CDR3 is TGTGCCAGCAGCCAATCGGGCAGGGGGCTAGTGAGTGGCTACACCTTC.

The chain combines TRBV4-2 with TRBJ2-6; maybe TRBD2 (5 bases). From germline, CDR1 is LGHNA and CDR2 YNFKEQ. V shed 4 bases and J shed 2 bases, with 15 bases lying between them. This CDR3 is built from 17 residues. The CDR3 here is CASSLPASLAGANVLTF. CDR3 nucleotide sequence: TGTGCCAGCAGCCTCCCGGCTAGCCTGGCTGGGGCCAACGTCCTGACTTTC.

This chain links TRBV7-9 with TRBJ1-2; D gene uncertain. V lost 5 bases and J 0 bases, leaving 10 bases between the germline ends. In germline, CDR1 is SEHNR, CDR2 FQNEAQ (reference sequence). The CDR3 runs to 14 residues. The CDR3 sequence: CASSPDTANYGYTF. CDR3 DNA: TGTGCCAGCAGCCCCGACACAGCTAACTATGGCTACACCTTC. The full variable domain, rest sourced from reference TRBV7-9 and TRBJ1-2, is DTGVSQNPRHKITKRGQNVTFRCDPISEHNRLYWYRQTLGQGPEFLTYFQNEAQLEKSRLLSDRFSAERPKGSFSTLEIQRTEQGDSAMYLCASSPDTANYGYTFGSGTRLTVV.

V gene TRBV18 combines with J gene TRBJ2-1, with TRBD2 matching over 7 bases. Germline-derived CDR1 and CDR2 are KGHSH and LQKENI. The trim removed 1 base at V and 0 bases at J, leaving 3 bases unmatched. The CDR3 extends over 16 amino acids. The CDR3 is CASSPQSGISYNEQFF. In nucleotides, the CDR3 is TGTGCCAGCTCACCACAAAGCGGGATCTCCTACAATGAGCAGTTCTTC.

The chain is built from TRBV30 and TRBJ1-1; maybe TRBD1 (6 bases). Germline V lookup: CDR1 GTSNPN, CDR2 SVGIG (reference sequence). V gave up 2 bases and J gave up 5 bases, with 12 bases separating them. The CDR3 covers 13 residues. CDR3 sequence reads: CAWSKTGETEAFF. The CDR3 DNA reads TGTGCCTGGAGTAAGACAGGTGAAACTGAAGCTTTCTTT.

V usage is TRBV7-9 and J usage is TRBJ2-2; D unresolved. Trimming cost V 0 bases and J 5 bases, with 13 bases left between them. The CDR3 runs to 16 residues. The germline V gene encodes CDR1 SEHNR and CDR2 FQNEAQ (reference sequence). This chain's CDR3 is CASSLALARGTGELFF. CDR3 DNA sequence: TGTGCCAGCAGCTTAGCGTTAGCCCGAGGTACCGGGGAGCTGTTTTTT.

This rearrangement joins TRBV15 to TRBJ2-7; the D gene is possibly TRBD1 (6 bases). V lost 4 bases and J lost 4, with 20 bases in between. The CDR3 has 16 amino acids. The germline CDR1 and CDR2 sequences are LNHNV and YYDKDF (reference sequence). CDR3 bases: TGTGCCACCAGCAAATGGGGATCTGACAGGCCTTACGAGCAGTACTTC. The encoded protein is CATSKWGSDRPYEQYF. The full variable domain, completed using reference TRBV15 and TRBJ2-7, is DAMVIQNPRYQVTQFGKPVTLSCSQTLNHNVMYWYQQKSSQAPKLLFHYYDKDFNNEADTPDNFQSRRPNTSFCFLDIRSPGLGDTAMYLCATSKWGSDRPYEQYFGPGTRLTVT.

V is TRBV4-3 and J is TRBJ1-1; D possibly corresponds to TRBD1 (5 bases). The CDR3 has 17 residues. Germline CDR1 and CDR2: LGHNA and YSLEER. V lost 4 bases, J lost 6 bases, and 24 bases lay in between. The CDR3 DNA reads TGCGCCAGCAGCCTCGGTTGGCAGGGAGGGCCGAGGGCTGAAGCTTTCTTT. It yields the protein CASSLGWQGGPRAEAFF.

The chain combines TRBV19 with TRBJ1-5, with unresolved D. The germline V gene has CDR1 LNHDA and CDR2 SQIVND (reference sequence). This CDR3 region has 11 residues. Trimming took off 5 bases at V and 9 bases at J, with 8 bases between the two ends. CDR3 nucleotides: TGTGCCAGTAGTGAGGCGGGGCCCCAGCATTTT. It specifies CASSEAGPQHF.

The gene calls are TRBV6-5 and TRBJ2-7; no clear D. Germline values: CDR1 MNHEY, CDR2 SVGAGI. The CDR3 sequence is 13 residues long. V was pared by 2 bases and J by 3 bases, with 8 bases between. The CDR3 region is CASSYMPGYEQYF. DNA for the CDR3: TGTGCCAGCAGTTACATGCCGGGCTACGAGCAGTACTTC.

This clone was seen only once. The chain joins TRBV19 to TRBJ2-6, with a possible D match to TRBD1 (6 bases). Germline V gene lookup returns CDR1 LNHDA and CDR2 SQIVND (reference sequence). With 5 bases removed from V and 1 base from J, the gap between germline ends came to 9 bases. The CDR3 is 15 amino acids. CDR3 nucleotides: TGTGCCAGTAGTTCACAGGGATCTGGGGCCAACGTCCTGACTTTC. This codes for CASSSQGSGANVLTF.

The chain couples TRBV5-1 to TRBJ1-1; 8 positions agree with TRBD1. From germline, CDR1 is SGHRS and CDR2 YFSETQ. This CDR3 has 20 residues. Losses at the gene ends were 4 bases for V and 1 base for J; bases not matched to a gene: 21. The CDR3 reads CASSPTEGFRDRTRNTEAFF. DNA of the CDR3: TGCGCCAGCAGCCCTACAGAGGGATTTCGGGACAGGACGCGGAACACTGAAGCTTTCTTT.

This sequence joins TRBV6-1 and TRBJ1-2; 10 nucleotides agree with TRBD1. The CDR3 runs to 16 residues. Germline trimming cut 2 bases from V and 3 bases from J; bases unmatched to any gene: 6. Germline V gene lookup returns CDR1 MNHNS and CDR2 SASEGT. The CDR3 loop is CASSEPGTGVYYGYTF. In DNA, the CDR3 is TGTGCCAGCAGTGAACCCGGGACAGGGGTATACTATGGCTACACCTTC.